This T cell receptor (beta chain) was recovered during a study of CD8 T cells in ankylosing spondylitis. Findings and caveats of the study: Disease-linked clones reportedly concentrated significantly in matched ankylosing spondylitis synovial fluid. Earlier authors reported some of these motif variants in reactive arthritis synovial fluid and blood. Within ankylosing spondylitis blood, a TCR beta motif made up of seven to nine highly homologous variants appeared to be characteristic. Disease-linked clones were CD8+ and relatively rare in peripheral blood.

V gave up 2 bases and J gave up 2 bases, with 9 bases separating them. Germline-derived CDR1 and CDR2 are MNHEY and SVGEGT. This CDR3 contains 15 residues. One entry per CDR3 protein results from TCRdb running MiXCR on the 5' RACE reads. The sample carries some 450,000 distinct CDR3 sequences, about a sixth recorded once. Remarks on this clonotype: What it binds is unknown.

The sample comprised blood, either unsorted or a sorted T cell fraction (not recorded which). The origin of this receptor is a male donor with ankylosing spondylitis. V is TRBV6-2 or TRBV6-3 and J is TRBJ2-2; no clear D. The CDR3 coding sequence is TGTGCCAGCAGTTACGGGCAGGACAACACCGGGGAGCTGTTTTTT. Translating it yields CASSYGQDNTGELFF.